This entry features one T cell receptor beta chain sequence. What it binds is not known. The data were taken from a study of OX40 agonist ivuxolimab in advanced cancers. About the study: It was ivuxolimab, an agonistic anti-OX40 (CD134) antibody, that patients were treated with. Patients were 65% to 85% male with ages roughly 20 to 85, mean about 60. The study, taken as a whole, reports: Clonal expansion by week 6 occurred in CD4+ and CD8+ blood T cells (at 0.1 to 3.0 mg/kg).

CDR3 length: 18 amino acids. From germline, CDR1 is LNHDA and CDR2 SQIVND (reference sequence). With 5 bases clipped from V and 0 bases from J, the junction kept 4 bases outside the gene matches. Profiling relied on immunoSEQ multiplex PCR, and the TCRdb table lists in-frame clones only, not all of them. This table has 90,000 to 100,000 clones, approximately 90% appearing once. The cohort excluded patients with autoimmune disease history or systemic immunosuppression. The TCR was taken from an adult with an advanced solid tumor such as melanoma, head and neck, liver or kidney cancer. The sample here was CD4+ or CD8+ T cells sorted from blood, taken in a trial of the OX40 agonist ivuxolimab. This chain connects TRBV19 to TRBJ2-1, with 16 nucleotides matching TRBD2. CDR3 DNA: TGTGCCAGTAGTGGGGGACTAGCGGGAGGGAGCTCCTACAATGAGCAGTTCTTC. Protein product: CASSGGLAGGSSYNEQFF.